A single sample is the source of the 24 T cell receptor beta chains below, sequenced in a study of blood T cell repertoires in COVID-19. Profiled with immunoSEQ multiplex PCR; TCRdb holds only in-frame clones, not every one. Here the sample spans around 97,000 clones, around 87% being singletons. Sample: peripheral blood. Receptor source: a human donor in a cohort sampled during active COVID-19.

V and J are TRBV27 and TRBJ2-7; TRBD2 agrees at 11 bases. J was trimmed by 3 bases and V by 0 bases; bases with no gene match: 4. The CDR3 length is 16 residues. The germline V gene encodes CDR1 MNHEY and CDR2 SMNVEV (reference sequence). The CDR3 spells CASSLSFGTSGYEQYF. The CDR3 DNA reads TGTGCCAGCAGTTTATCGTTCGGGACTAGCGGCTACGAGCAGTACTTC.

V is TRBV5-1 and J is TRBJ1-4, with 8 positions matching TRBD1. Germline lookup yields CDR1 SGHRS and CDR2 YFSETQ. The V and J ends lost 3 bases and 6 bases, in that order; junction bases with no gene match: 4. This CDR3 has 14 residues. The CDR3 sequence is CASSWNRGDEKLFF. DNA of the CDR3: TGCGCCAGCAGCTGGAACAGGGGGGATGAAAAACTGTTTTTT.

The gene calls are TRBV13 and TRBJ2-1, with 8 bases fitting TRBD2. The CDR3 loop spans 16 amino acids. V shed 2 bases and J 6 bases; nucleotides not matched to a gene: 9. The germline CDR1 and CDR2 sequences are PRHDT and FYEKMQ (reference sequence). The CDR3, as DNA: TGTGCCAGCAGCTTAAGAGGGGGACTAGGCCGCAATGAGCAGTTCTTC. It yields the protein CASSLRGGLGRNEQFF.

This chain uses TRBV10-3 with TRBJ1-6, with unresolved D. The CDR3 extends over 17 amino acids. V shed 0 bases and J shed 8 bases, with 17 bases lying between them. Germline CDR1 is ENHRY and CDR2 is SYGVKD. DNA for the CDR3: TGTGCCATCAGTGAGTCTGGTGGGCGGGAAGCACATTCACCCCTCCACTTT. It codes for CAISESGGREAHSPLHF.

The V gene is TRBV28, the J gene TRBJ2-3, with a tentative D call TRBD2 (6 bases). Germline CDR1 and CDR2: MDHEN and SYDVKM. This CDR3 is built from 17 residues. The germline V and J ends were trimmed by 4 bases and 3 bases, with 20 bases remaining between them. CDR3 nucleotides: TGTGCCAGCAGTTATACCCCCCCGGGAGCAGATACAGATACGCAGTATTTT. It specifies CASSYTPPGADTDTQYF.

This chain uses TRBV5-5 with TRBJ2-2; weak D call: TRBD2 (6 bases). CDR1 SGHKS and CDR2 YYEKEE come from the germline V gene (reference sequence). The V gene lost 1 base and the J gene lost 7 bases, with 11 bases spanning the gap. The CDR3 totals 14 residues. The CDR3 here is CASSLSGDDGELFF. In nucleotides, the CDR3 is TGTGCCAGCAGCTTGTCGGGGGACGACGGGGAGCTGTTTTTT.

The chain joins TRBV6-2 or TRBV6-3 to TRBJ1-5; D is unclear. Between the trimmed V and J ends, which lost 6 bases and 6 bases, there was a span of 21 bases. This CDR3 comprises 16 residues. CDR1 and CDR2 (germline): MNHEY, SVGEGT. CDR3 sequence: CASSRPDGRLAQPQHF. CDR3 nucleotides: TGTGCCAGCAGCAGACCGGACGGGAGGTTAGCTCAGCCCCAGCATTTT.

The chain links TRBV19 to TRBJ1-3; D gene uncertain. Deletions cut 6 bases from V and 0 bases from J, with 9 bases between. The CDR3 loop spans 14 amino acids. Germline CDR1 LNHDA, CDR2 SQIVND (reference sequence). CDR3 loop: CASRDFRSGNTIYF. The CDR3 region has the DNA TGTGCCAGTAGAGACTTTCGCTCTGGAAACACCATATATTTT.

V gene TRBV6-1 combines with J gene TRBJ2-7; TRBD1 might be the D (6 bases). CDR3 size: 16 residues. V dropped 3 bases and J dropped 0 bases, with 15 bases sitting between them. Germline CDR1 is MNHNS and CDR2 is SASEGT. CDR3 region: CASSDLDRTLSYEQYF. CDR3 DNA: TGTGCCAGCAGTGACTTAGACAGGACACTCTCCTACGAGCAGTACTTC.

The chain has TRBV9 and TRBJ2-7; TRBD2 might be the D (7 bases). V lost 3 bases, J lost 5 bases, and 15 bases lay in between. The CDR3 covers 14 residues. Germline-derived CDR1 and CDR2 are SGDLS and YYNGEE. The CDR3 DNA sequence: TGTGCCAGCAGCGCAGTAGGGGGGGCCCACGAGCAGTACTTC. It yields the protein CASSAVGGAHEQYF. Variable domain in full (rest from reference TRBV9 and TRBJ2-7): DSGVTQTPKHLITATGQRVTLRCSPRSGDLSVYWYQQSLDQGLQFLIQYYNGEERAKGNILERFSAQQFPDLHSELNLSSLELGDSALYFCASSAVGGAHEQYFGPGTRLTVT.

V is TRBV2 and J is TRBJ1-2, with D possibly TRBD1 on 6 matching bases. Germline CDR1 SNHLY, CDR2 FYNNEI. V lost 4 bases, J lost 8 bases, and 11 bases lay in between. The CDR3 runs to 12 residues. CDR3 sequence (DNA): TGTGCCAGCAGTGTGGCGGACAGAGGCTACACCTTC. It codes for CASSVADRGYTF.

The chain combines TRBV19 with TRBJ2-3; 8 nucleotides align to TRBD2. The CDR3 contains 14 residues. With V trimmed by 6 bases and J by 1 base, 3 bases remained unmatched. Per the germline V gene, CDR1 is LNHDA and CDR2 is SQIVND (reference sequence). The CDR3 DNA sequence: TGTGCCAGTAGCCTACTAGCGGGCACAGATACGCAGTATTTT. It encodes CASSLLAGTDTQYF.

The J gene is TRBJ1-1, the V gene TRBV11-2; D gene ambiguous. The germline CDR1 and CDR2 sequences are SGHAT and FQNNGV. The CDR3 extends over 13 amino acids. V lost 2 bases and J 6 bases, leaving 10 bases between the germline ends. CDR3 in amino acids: CASSLTWASEAFF. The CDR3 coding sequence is TGTGCCAGCAGCTTAACATGGGCTTCTGAAGCTTTCTTT.

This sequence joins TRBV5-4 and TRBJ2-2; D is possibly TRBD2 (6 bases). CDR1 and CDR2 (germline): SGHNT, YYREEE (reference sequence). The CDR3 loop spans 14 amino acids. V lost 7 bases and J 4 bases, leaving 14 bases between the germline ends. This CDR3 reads CASSSGGGTGELFF. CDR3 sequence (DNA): TGTGCCAGCTCCTCTGGGGGAGGCACCGGGGAGCTGTTTTTT.

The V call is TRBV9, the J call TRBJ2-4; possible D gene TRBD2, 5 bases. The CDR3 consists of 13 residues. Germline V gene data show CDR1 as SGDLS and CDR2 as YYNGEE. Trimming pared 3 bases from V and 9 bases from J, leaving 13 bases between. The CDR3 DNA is TGTGCCAGCAGCGGAACCGGGAACCCCATTCAGTACTTC. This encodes CASSGTGNPIQYF.

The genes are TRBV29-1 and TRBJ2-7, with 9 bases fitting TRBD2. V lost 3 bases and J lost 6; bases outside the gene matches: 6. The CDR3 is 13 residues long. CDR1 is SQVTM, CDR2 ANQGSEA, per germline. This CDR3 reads CSVDGSGGGEQYF. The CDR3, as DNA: TGCAGCGTTGACGGTAGCGGGGGCGGCGAGCAGTACTTC.

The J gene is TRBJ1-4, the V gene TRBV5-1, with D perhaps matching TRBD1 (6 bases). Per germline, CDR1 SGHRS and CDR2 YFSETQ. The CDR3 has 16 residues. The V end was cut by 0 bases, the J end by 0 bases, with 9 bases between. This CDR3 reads CASSLGQVATNEKLFF. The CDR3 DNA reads TGCGCCAGCAGCTTGGGACAGGTTGCAACTAATGAAAAACTGTTTTTT.

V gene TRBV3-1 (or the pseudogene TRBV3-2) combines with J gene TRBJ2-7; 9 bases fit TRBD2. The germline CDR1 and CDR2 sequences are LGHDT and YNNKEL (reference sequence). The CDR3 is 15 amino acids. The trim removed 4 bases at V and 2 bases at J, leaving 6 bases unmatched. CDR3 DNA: TGTGCCAGCAGCCTAGGACTAGCGTCTACCTACGAGCAGTACTTC. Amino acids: CASSLGLASTYEQYF.

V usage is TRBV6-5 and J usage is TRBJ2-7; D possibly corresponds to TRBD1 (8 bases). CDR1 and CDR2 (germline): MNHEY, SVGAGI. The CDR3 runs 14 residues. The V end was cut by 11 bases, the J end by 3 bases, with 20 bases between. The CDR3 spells CALSRGLADYEQYF. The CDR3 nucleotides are TGTGCCCTCTCCAGGGGGCTAGCGGACTACGAGCAGTACTTC.

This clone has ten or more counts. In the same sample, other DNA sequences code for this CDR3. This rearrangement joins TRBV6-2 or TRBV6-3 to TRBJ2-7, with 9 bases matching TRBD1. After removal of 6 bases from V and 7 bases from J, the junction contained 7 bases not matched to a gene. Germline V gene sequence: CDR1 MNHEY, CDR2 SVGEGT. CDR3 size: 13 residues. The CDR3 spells CASSPQGAGEQYF. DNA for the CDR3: TGTGCCAGCAGCCCACAGGGGGCAGGGGAGCAGTACTTC.

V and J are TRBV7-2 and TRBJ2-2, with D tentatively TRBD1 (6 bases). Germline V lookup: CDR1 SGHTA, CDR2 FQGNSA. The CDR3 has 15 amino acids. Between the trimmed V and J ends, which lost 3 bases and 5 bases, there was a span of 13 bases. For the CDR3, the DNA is TGTGCCAGCAGCTTTGGGACAATGAGAACCGGGGAGCTGTTTTTT. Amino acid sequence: CASSFGTMRTGELFF.

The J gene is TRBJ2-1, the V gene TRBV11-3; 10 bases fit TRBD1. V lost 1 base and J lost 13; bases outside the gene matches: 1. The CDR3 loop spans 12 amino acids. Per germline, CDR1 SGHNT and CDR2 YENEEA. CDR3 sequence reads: CASSLGDRGQFF. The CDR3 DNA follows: TGTGCCAGCAGCTTAGGGGACAGGGGACAGTTCTTC.

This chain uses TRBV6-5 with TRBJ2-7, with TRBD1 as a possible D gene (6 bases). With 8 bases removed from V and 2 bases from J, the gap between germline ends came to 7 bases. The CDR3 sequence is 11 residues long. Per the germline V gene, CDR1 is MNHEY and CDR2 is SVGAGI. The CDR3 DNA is TGTGCCAGCCGGACAGCCTACGAGCAGTACTTC. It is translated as CASRTAYEQYF.

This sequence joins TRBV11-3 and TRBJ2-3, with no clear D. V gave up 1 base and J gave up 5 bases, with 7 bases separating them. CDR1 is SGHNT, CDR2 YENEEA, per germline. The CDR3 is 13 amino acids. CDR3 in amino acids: CASSLAFLDTQYF. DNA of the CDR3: TGTGCCAGCAGCTTAGCCTTTCTAGATACGCAGTATTTT.